A single TCR beta chain is shown here with its context. What it binds is not known. There are 15 residues in the CDR3. CDR1 is MNHEY, CDR2 SMNVEV, per germline (reference sequence). V gave up 7 bases and J gave up 6 bases, with 19 bases separating them. These data belong to a study of T cells after posttransplantation cyclophosphamide. Notes on the study in general: Later blood repertoires were often dominated by clones from the donor CD8+ memory compartment. Recipient CMV seropositivity and CMV reactivation strongly tracked TRB clonality. Tissue-infiltrating T cells from skin or gut overlapped little with blood T cells.

The assay was immunoSEQ multiplex PCR, and TCRdb's table has in-frame clones only and misses some. The sample lists 23,000 or so clones; about 98% were seen once. This sequence was found in a middle-aged man in good health, CMV-negative, and a related stem cell transplant donor. The sequencing input was naive CD8+ T cells sorted from PBMCs. The chain recombines TRBV27 with TRBJ1-3; TRBD1 might be the D (5 bases). This CDR3 is CASMRGGGRENTIYF. Written as DNA, the CDR3 is TGTGCCAGCATGAGGGGCGGAGGGAGGGAAAACACCATATATTTT.